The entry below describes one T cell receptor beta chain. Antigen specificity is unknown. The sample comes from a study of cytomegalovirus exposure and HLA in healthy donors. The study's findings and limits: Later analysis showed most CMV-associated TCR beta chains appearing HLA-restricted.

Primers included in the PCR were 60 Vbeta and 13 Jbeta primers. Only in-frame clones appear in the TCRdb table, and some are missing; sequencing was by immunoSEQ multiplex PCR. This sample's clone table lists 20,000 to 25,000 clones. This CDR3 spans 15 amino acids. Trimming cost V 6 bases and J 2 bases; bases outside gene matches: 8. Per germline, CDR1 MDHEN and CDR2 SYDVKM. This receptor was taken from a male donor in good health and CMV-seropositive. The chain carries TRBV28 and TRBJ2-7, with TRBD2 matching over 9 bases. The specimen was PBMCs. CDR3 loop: CASSRSGGSTYEQYF. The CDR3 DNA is TGTGCCAGCAGCCGGAGCGGGGGGAGCACCTACGAGCAGTACTTC.